The TCR beta chain under discussion was sequenced for a study of graft-versus-host responses after intestinal transplantation. Background on the study: Recipients underwent multivisceral, liver-intestinal, or isolated intestinal transplants. Whole-study findings and limits: An association linked early post-transplant HvG declines with peak circulating GvH clone levels.

V dropped 6 bases and J dropped 7; count of bases not matched to a gene: 2. Germline loops: CDR1 SNHLY, CDR2 FYNNEI. The CDR3 is 11 residues long. A note on this clone: What it binds is not known.

The method was immunoSEQ multiplex PCR; TCRdb's version includes in-frame clones alone and lacks a portion of them. The table shows 80,000 to 100,000 clones, with 91% occurring only once. This TCR derives from a human donor who was the organ donor for an intestinal transplant. The specimen was unstimulated CD4+ T cells sorted from spleen or lymph node cells, collected before transplant. The chain combines TRBV2 with TRBJ1-2; TRBD1 agrees at 7 bases. The CDR3 loop is CASRRQGGYTF. In DNA form, the CDR3 reads TGTGCCAGCAGGAGACAGGGTGGCTACACCTTC.